This T cell receptor beta chain was obtained from a study of T cells in Graves' hyperthyroidism and ophthalmopathy. What was amplified from RNA transcripts were TCR beta CDR3 regions. Carried out on the TCR CDR3, a first-round RT-PCR used the HTBI primer set. Via MiXCR, TCRdb re-called the multiplex PCR reads, giving one row per CDR3 protein. The data hold roughly 530,000 distinct CDR3 sequences, with about 15% observed a single time. Notes on the study in general: Patients with ophthalmopathy were separated from those with stable hyperthyroidism by a 13 V-J model. Most expanded thyroid clonotypes above 0.001 also appeared in blood.

The sample holds many counts of this clonotype. Its target is not known. This CDR3 comprises 16 residues. Germline loops: CDR1 MNHEY, CDR2 SMNVEV (reference sequence). The V segment lost 5 bases and the J segment 6 bases; nucleotides outside the gene matches: 8. Patients affected by ophthalmopathy presented a Clinical Activity Score of at least 3, a NOSPECS grade of at least 4, and disease duration below 3 months. This clonotype originated in a woman aged 18-29 years with Graves' ophthalmopathy. The chain has TRBV27 and TRBJ2-4, with 12 bases matching TRBD1. Sequencing input: blood. The CDR3 DNA is TGTGCCAGCAGTCACCGGGACAGGGGGCGCGGAAACATTCAGTACTTC. Encoded protein: CASSHRDRGRGNIQYF.